These 15 T cell receptor beta chains share one sample of origin, sequenced in a study of post-analysis software for immune sequencing data. Whole-study results and caveats: Controls showed lower frequencies than patients for five or six TRBV segments, and TRBV5-6, TRBV5-1 and TRBV20-1 were among these.

Every TCR beta cDNA library bore unique molecular identifiers. TCRdb reprocessed the PCR reads with MiXCR, giving one entry per CDR3 protein. The data contain over 150,000 distinct CDR3 sequences, around 30% of them singletons. The antigens of these receptors remain unknown. Sequencing input: blood. These receptors were taken from a girl aged 10 to 17 with multiple sclerosis.

The genes are TRBV4-1 and TRBJ2-4; D perhaps matches TRBD1 (6 bases). With the DNA end fitting TRBJ2-7 better, the J assignment may be wrong. Germline V gene lookup returns CDR1 MGHRA and CDR2 YSYEKL. The CDR3 has 14 residues. CDR3 bases: TGCGCCAGCAGCCAAGGGACAGAGAGGGGCGAGCAGTACTTC. Translation: CASSQGTERGEQYF.

This clonotype was observed a handful of times. The J gene is TRBJ2-1, the V gene TRBV5-1; TRBD2 aligns across 12 bases. CDR3 length equals 17 residues. CDR1 and CDR2 (germline): SGHRS, YFSETQ. Germline trimming cut 1 base from V and 7 bases from J; bases unmatched to any gene: 9. This CDR3 reads CASSLTSGRRRINEQFF. CDR3 in DNA: TGCGCCAGCAGCTTGACTAGCGGGAGGAGGCGGATAAATGAGCAGTTCTTC.

A single count supports this clonotype. A junction boundary mismatches the germline segment, possibly from a read error. The chain recombines TRBV19 with TRBJ2-5; D is possibly TRBD1 (5 bases). This CDR3 spans 14 amino acids. Germline V lookup: CDR1 LNHDA, CDR2 SQIVND (reference sequence). The CDR3 coding sequence is TGTGCCGGTAGTATAGGATGGACACGGGAGACCCAGTACTTC. Translated: CAGSIGWTRETQYF.

A few counts support this clonotype. The rearrangement joins TRBV24-1 to TRBJ1-1; D is unclear. V was clipped by 7 bases and J by 0 bases, with 2 bases between them. The length of the CDR3 is 11 residues. Germline CDR1 reads KGHDR; CDR2 reads SFDVKD. The CDR3 nucleotides are TGTGCCACCAGCCTGAACACTGAAGCTTTCTTT. As protein: CATSLNTEAFF.

On this clonotype itself: Given a much more abundant clone one base away, this may be a read error. The chain employs TRBV20-1 and TRBJ1-1; weak D call: TRBD1 (5 bases). CDR1 and CDR2 (germline): DFQATT, SNEGSKA (reference sequence). The CDR3 is 18 residues long. Deletions cut 3 bases from V and 0 bases from J, with 23 bases between. CDR3 in DNA: TGCAGTGCTAGTACCCGGGGCCCCAAGGGAGATCTGAACACTGAAGCTTTCTTT. This gives the protein CSASTRGPKGDLNTEAFF.

The chain couples TRBV28 to TRBJ1-1; D not resolved. The CDR3 is 14 residues long. V lost 7 bases and J lost 1, with 13 bases in between. The V gene's germline CDR1 is MDHEN and CDR2 SYDVKM. CDR3 sequence (DNA): TGTGCCAGCACCTATCCGGAACGGAACACTGAAGCTTTCTTT. Residues: CASTYPERNTEAFF.

V usage is TRBV12-3 or TRBV12-4 and J usage is TRBJ2-5; tentative D call: TRBD1 (5 bases). CDR3 size: 15 residues. Between the trimmed V and J ends, which lost 6 bases and 5 bases, there was a span of 19 bases. DNA for the CDR3: TGTGCCAGCAGCTCCCCGGTGATAGCAGGGGAGACCCAGTACTTC. This codes for CASSSPVIAGETQYF.

This clonotype was seen repeatedly, ten times or more. The chain employs TRBV29-1 and TRBJ1-5; no definite D call. The germline V gene encodes CDR1 SQVTM and CDR2 ANQGSEA. The V end lost 6 bases, the J end lost 7 bases, and 13 bases lay between the germline ends. The CDR3 totals 12 residues. The CDR3 loop is CSVGDLQQPQHF. The CDR3 DNA sequence: TGCAGCGTAGGCGATCTCCAACAGCCCCAGCATTTT.

Concerning this clonotype: The junction differs from germline at one of its ends, possibly a read error. V usage is TRBV14 and J usage is TRBJ1-6; D unresolved. Germline lookup yields CDR1 SGHDN and CDR2 FVKESK. CDR3 length equals 15 residues. The CDR3 loop reads CASSPYDLGNSPPHF. CDR3 DNA sequence: TGTGCCAGCAGCCCCTACGACTTAGGGAATTCACCCCCCCACTTT.

This chain uses TRBV6-5 with TRBJ1-2, with TRBD1 matching 9 bases. V shed 4 bases, J shed 5 bases, and the junction held 11 bases outside the gene matches. The CDR3 spans 16 residues. Germline V gene lookup returns CDR1 MNHEY and CDR2 SVGAGI. Here the CDR3 DNA reads TGTGCCAGCAGTTCCAACAGGGGGCAACCGGGATATGGCTACACCTTC. Translation gives CASSSNRGQPGYGYTF.

This clonotype was recorded many times. This chain joins TRBV5-1 and TRBJ1-2; D uncertain. The CDR3 extends over 12 amino acids. V was clipped by 0 bases and J by 7 bases, with 7 bases between them. Germline V gene data show CDR1 as SGHRS and CDR2 as YFSETQ. The CDR3 here is CASSLGQAGYTF. The CDR3 DNA is TGCGCCAGCAGCTTGGGACAAGCTGGCTACACCTTC.

The V gene is TRBV20-1, the J gene TRBJ1-2, with D possibly TRBD1 on 6 matching bases. V lost 6 bases and J lost 3, with 23 bases in between. The CDR3 sequence is 16 residues long. CDR1 and CDR2 (germline): DFQATT, SNEGSKA (reference sequence). This CDR3 reads CSANSVKGGAYYGYTF. In nucleotides, the CDR3 is TGCAGTGCCAACAGCGTTAAGGGGGGCGCCTACTATGGCTACACCTTC.

Comments on this clonotype: A much larger clone lies a single base off, so this may be a read error. The chain uses TRBV7-2 and TRBJ2-7, with D possibly being TRBD1 (5 bases). The CDR3 is 15 residues long. CDR1 and CDR2 (germline): SGHTA, FQGNSA. V dropped 1 base and J dropped 2 bases, with 12 bases sitting between them. CDR3 sequence: CASSLVWGSTYEQYF. For the CDR3, the DNA is TGTGCCAGCAGCTTAGTGTGGGGCTCCACCTACGAGCAGTACTTC.

This chain links TRBV19 with TRBJ1-5, with a possible D match to TRBD1 (5 bases). The ends were cut back, 5 bases at V and 5 bases at J, with 16 bases in the middle. Germline CDR1 LNHDA, CDR2 SQIVND (reference sequence). The CDR3 is 15 amino acids. CDR3 loop: CASSVRTSPYQPQHF. The CDR3 DNA is TGTGCCAGTAGTGTCAGGACAAGCCCTTATCAGCCCCAGCATTTT.

The table lists this clonotype with a few counts. The chain recombines TRBV5-6 with TRBJ1-6; TRBD1 is a possible D gene (5 bases). The germline CDR1 and CDR2 sequences are SGHDT and YYEEEE. CDR3 length equals 15 residues. V lost 4 bases and J lost 6, with 14 bases in between. The CDR3 here is CASSQAGLSNSPLHF. CDR3 in DNA: TGTGCCAGCAGCCAAGCGGGGCTCAGTAATTCACCCCTCCACTTT. Combining the CDR3 with reference TRBV5-6 and TRBJ1-6 gives the whole variable domain DAGVTQSPTHLIKTRGQQVTLRCSPKSGHDTVSWYQQALGQGPQFIFQYYEEEERQRGNFPDRFSGHQFPNYSSELNVNALLLGDSALYLCASSQAGLSNSPLHFGNGTRLTVT.